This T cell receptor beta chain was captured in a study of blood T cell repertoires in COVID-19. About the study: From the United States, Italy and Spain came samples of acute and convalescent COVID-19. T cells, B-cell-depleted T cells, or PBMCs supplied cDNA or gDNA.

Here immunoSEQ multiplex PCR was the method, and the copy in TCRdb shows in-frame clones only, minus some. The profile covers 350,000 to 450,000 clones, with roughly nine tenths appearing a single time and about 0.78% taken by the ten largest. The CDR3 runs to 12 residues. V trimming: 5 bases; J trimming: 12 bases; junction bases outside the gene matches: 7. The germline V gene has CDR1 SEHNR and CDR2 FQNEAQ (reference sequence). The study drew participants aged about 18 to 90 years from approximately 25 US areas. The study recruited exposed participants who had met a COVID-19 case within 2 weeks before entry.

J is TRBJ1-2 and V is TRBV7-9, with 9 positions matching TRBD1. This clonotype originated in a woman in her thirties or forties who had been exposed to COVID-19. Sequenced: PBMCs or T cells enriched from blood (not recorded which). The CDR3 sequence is CASSPPGQGHTF. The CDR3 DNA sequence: TGTGCCAGCAGCCCTCCGGGACAGGGTCACACCTTC.